These 17 T cell receptor beta chains share one sample of origin, sequenced in a study of blood T cell repertoires in COVID-19. Profiling relied on immunoSEQ multiplex PCR, and the TCRdb table lists in-frame clones only, not all of them. The profile shows 250,000 to 350,000 clones, around 89% of them singletons. The sequenced material came from peripheral blood. All receptors come from a woman aged 55-70 years with acute or convalescent COVID-19.

A few counts support this clone. The CDR3 reads CASSETDTGELFF. The CDR3 bases are TGTGCCAGCAGTGAAACAGACACCGGGGAGCTGTTTTTT. The chain couples TRBV2 to TRBJ2-2; D is unresolved. V lost 2 bases and J 3 bases, leaving 4 bases between the germline ends. Germline lookup yields CDR1 SNHLY and CDR2 FYNNEI. This CDR3 comprises 13 residues.

The chain joins TRBV7-8 to TRBJ2-6; 8 bases match TRBD2. The length of the CDR3 is 17 residues. V lost 5 bases, J lost 0 bases, and 6 bases stayed unmatched. Germline values: CDR1 SGHVS, CDR2 FQNEAQ. CDR3 amino acids: CASSPTSDSSGANVLTF. CDR3 nucleotide sequence: TGTGCCAGCAGCCCGACTAGCGACAGCTCTGGGGCCAACGTCCTGACTTTC.

V is TRBV19 and J is TRBJ1-1, with unresolved D. Germline V gene data show CDR1 as LNHDA and CDR2 as SQIVND (reference sequence). The germline V and J ends were trimmed by 10 bases and 0 bases, with 18 bases remaining between them. The CDR3 sequence is 15 residues long. CDR3 sequence reads: CATLGGFWMNTEAFF. The DNA for the CDR3 is TGTGCCACCTTAGGAGGGTTTTGGATGAACACTGAAGCTTTCTTT.

The rearrangement uses TRBV18 and TRBJ1-4, with D possibly matching TRBD1 (5 bases). The germline V gene has CDR1 KGHSH and CDR2 LQKENI. V was shortened by 1 base and J by 5 bases, with 14 bases between the two germline ends. The CDR3 is 16 amino acids. The CDR3 loop is CASSPLLDRLNEKLFF. In DNA, the CDR3 is TGTGCCAGCTCACCACTTCTCGACAGACTGAATGAAAAACTGTTTTTT.

The genes are TRBV19 and TRBJ2-4; TRBD2 is a possible D gene (5 bases). V gave up 4 bases and J gave up 3 bases, with 7 bases separating them. CDR3 length equals 13 residues. Looked up from germline, CDR1 is LNHDA and CDR2 is SQIVND (reference sequence). CDR3 in amino acids: CASSTGLKNIQYF. Here the CDR3 DNA reads TGTGCCAGTAGTACTGGACTCAAAAACATTCAGTACTTC.

The genes are TRBV11-1 and TRBJ1-2; 8 bases align to TRBD1. The CDR3 covers 14 residues. Per germline, CDR1 SGHAT and CDR2 FQDESV (reference sequence). With 5 bases clipped from V and 3 bases from J, the junction kept 5 bases outside the gene matches. The CDR3 spells CASSLVTGDYGYTF. CDR3 DNA sequence: TGTGCCAGCAGCCTGGTGACAGGGGACTATGGCTACACCTTC.

V usage is TRBV5-1 and J usage is TRBJ1-5, with D perhaps TRBD1 (6 bases). CDR1 SGHRS and CDR2 YFSETQ come from the germline V gene. The CDR3 is 14 residues long. V gave up 5 bases and J gave up 1 base, with 10 bases separating them. The CDR3 bases are TGCGCCAGCAGACCTGACAGGAGCAATCAGCCCCAGCATTTT. Translation gives CASRPDRSNQPQHF.

V gene TRBV28 combines with J gene TRBJ2-7; 11 bases are shared with TRBD2. The CDR3 is made up of 16 amino acids. After removal of 5 bases from V and 3 bases from J, the junction contained 9 bases not matched to a gene. Germline CDR1 and CDR2: MDHEN and SYDVKM. In nucleotides, the CDR3 is TGTGCCAGCAGTCCCCACCTAGCGGGGGGCCGCTACGAGCAGTACTTC. Its protein product is CASSPHLAGGRYEQYF. Using reference TRBV28 and TRBJ2-7 for the parts outside the CDR3, the full variable domain is DVKVTQSSRYLVKRTGEKVFLECVQDMDHENMFWYRQDPGLGLRLIYFSYDVKMKEKGDIPEGYSVSREKKERFSLILESASTNQTSMYLCASSPHLAGGRYEQYFGPGTRLTVT.

The chain joins TRBV6-5 to TRBJ2-7, with 7 bases aligning to TRBD2. From germline, CDR1 is MNHEY and CDR2 SVGAGI. There are 14 residues in the CDR3. Trimming removed 5 bases from V and 3 bases from J; junction bases left unmatched: 7. The CDR3 sequence is CASSRDYLVYEQYF. The DNA of the CDR3 is TGTGCCAGCAGTCGGGACTACTTGGTCTACGAGCAGTACTTC.

The CDR3 DNA reads as TGTGCCAGCAGCCAAGATGGACTAGTACGTAACAATGAGCAGTTCTTC. The encoded protein is CASSQDGLVRNNEQFF. The gene calls are TRBV3-1 (or the pseudogene TRBV3-2) and TRBJ2-1; 7 bases are shared with TRBD2. CDR1 is LGHDT and CDR2 is YNNKEL in the germline V gene (reference sequence). The CDR3 is 16 amino acids. Trimming removed 0 bases from V and 5 bases from J; junction bases left unmatched: 7.

The chain joins TRBV27 to TRBJ1-5; D ambiguous. CDR3 length: 13 residues. Trimming removed 3 bases from V and 4 bases from J, with 7 bases in between. Looked up from germline, CDR1 is MNHEY and CDR2 is SMNVEV (reference sequence). The CDR3 DNA is TGTGCCAGCAGTTTTGAGCGGAATCAGCCCCAGCATTTT. It specifies CASSFERNQPQHF.

J is TRBJ1-5 and V is TRBV24-1, with D uncertain. The germline gives CDR1 KGHDR, CDR2 SFDVKD. This CDR3 has 13 residues. Trimming pared 3 bases from V and 5 bases from J, leaving 7 bases between. CDR3 region: CATSDPGDQPQHF. In DNA form, the CDR3 reads TGTGCCACCAGTGATCCCGGTGATCAGCCCCAGCATTTT.

The chain recombines TRBV4-3 with TRBJ1-3; 7 bases line up with TRBD1. Per germline, CDR1 LGHNA and CDR2 YSLEER. The CDR3 is 15 amino acids. J lost 0 bases, V lost 2 bases, and 1 base had no gene match. CDR3 amino acids: CASSQYRGSGNTIYF. For the CDR3, the DNA is TGCGCCAGCAGCCAATACAGGGGCTCTGGAAACACCATATATTTT.

The chain carries TRBV28 and TRBJ2-3; D unclear. The CDR3 runs 12 residues. The germline gives CDR1 MDHEN, CDR2 SYDVKM. Trimming took off 1 base at V and 3 bases at J, with 2 bases between the two ends. The CDR3 DNA is TGTGCCAGCAGTTTATCTACAGATACGCAGTATTTT. Translation: CASSLSTDTQYF.

Comment on this clone: Germline is not matched at one junction end, which may reflect a read error. The V call is TRBV27, the J call TRBJ2-2, with 11 bases that match TRBD2. CDR1 is MNHEY and CDR2 is SMNVEV in the germline V gene (reference sequence). The CDR3 is 13 residues long. This CDR3 reads CASRSSGGLKPHF. The CDR3 DNA reads as TGTGCCAGCAGATCTAGCGGGGGGCTAAAGCCCCATTTT.

The CDR3: CASSPRDFGQEDTQYF. DNA of the CDR3: TGTGCCAGCAGTCCCCGGGACTTCGGGCAGGAAGATACGCAGTATTTT. This chain joins TRBV27 and TRBJ2-3; TRBD2 might be the D (6 bases). Germline values: CDR1 MNHEY, CDR2 SMNVEV (reference sequence). The CDR3 is made up of 16 amino acids. Deletions cut 5 bases from V and 5 bases from J, with 20 bases between.

V usage is TRBV7-2 and J usage is TRBJ2-3; D may be TRBD1 (7 bases). Germline values: CDR1 SGHTA, CDR2 FQGNSA. Between the trimmed V and J ends, which lost 5 bases and 3 bases, there was a span of 15 bases. The CDR3 covers 15 residues. The CDR3 here is CASSQPPGGTDTQYF. The CDR3 bases are TGTGCCAGCAGCCAGCCCCCAGGGGGGACAGATACGCAGTATTTT. The variable domain in full, with the rest retrieved from reference TRBV7-2 and TRBJ2-3, is GAGVSQSPSNKVTEKGKDVELRCDPISGHTALYWYRQSLGQGLEFLIYFQGNSAPDKSGLPSDRFSAERTGGSVSTLTIQRTQQEDSAVYLCASSQPPGGTDTQYFGPGTRLTVL.